A single sample is the source of the 7 T cell receptor beta chains below, sequenced in a study of blood T cell repertoires in COVID-19 (TCRdb year 2020). Library generation was performed with the immunoSEQ multiplex PCR assay. This immuneACCESS table, as held by TCRdb, lists in-frame sequences with V and J called but not all clones. Of the missing ones, under half trace to an unresolved V gene in checked studies; the others have no known cause. The sample yields some 180,000 clones; roughly three quarters were counted once. The ten largest make up around 14% of the sample. The sequenced sample consisted of PBMCs or T cells enriched from blood (not recorded which). The receptor source for this set is a man aged 60 to 69 who had been exposed to COVID-19.

This clone appeared once. The V gene is TRBV18, the J gene TRBJ2-6; D gene uncertain. V lost 3 bases to trimming and J lost 0 bases, with 12 bases between them. The length of the CDR3 is 17 residues. Looked up from germline, CDR1 is KGHSH and CDR2 is LQKENI. The CDR3 loop is CASSPAVVASGANVLTF. CDR3 sequence (DNA): TGTGCCAGCTCACCGGCCGTCGTGGCCTCTGGGGCCAACGTCCTGACTTTC.

This chain links TRBV5-1 with TRBJ1-2; TRBD1 might be the D (5 bases). The CDR3 covers 14 residues. Germline CDR1 is SGHRS and CDR2 is YFSETQ. Trimming took 2 bases from V and 1 from J, leaving 9 bases between them. The CDR3 here is CASSFARDNYGYTF. The CDR3 DNA sequence: TGCGCCAGCAGCTTTGCCAGGGATAACTATGGCTACACCTTC.

The chain couples TRBV9 to TRBJ2-5, with D possibly TRBD1 on 5 matching bases. The CDR3 loop spans 14 amino acids. Trimming took off 7 bases at V and 2 bases at J, with 15 bases between the two ends. Looked up from germline, CDR1 is SGDLS and CDR2 is YYNGEE. The CDR3 DNA follows: TGTGCCAGCTCCGAGACAGCGATACAAGAGACCCAGTACTTC. Protein sequence: CASSETAIQETQYF.

Turning to this clone: Distinct nucleotide sequences in the sample also encode this CDR3. V and J are TRBV7-9 and TRBJ2-5, with TRBD2 matching 14 bases. The CDR3 has 16 amino acids. The germline V gene has CDR1 SEHNR and CDR2 FQNEAQ (reference sequence). The V and J ends lost 3 bases and 5 bases, in that order; junction bases with no gene match: 5. The CDR3 DNA reads TGTGCCAGCAGCTTGACTAGCGGGAGGGGATTTGAGACCCAGTACTTC. Translation: CASSLTSGRGFETQYF. The entire variable domain, with the rest obtained from reference TRBV7-9 and TRBJ2-5, is as follows: DTGVSQNPRHKITKRGQNVTFRCDPISEHNRLYWYRQTLGQGPEFLTYFQNEAQLEKSRLLSDRFSAERPKGSFSTLEIQRTEQGDSAMYLCASSLTSGRGFETQYFGPGTRLLVL.

This rearrangement joins TRBV21-1 to TRBJ2-1; the DNA was not used to check the table's D call, TRBD2. TRBV21-1 is shown as a pseudogene. This CDR3 contains 19 residues. CDR3 sequence reads: CASSSQTSGGSSSYNEQFF. The CDR3, as DNA: TGTGCCAGCAGCTCCCAGACTAGCGGGGGGTCGAGCTCCTACAATGAGCAGTTCTTC.

V is TRBV5-1 and J is TRBJ1-1; 7 bases are a match to TRBD1. Germline CDR1 is SGHRS and CDR2 is YFSETQ. This CDR3 contains 14 residues. The V and J ends lost 0 bases and 1 base, in that order; junction bases with no gene match: 0. Here the CDR3 DNA reads TGCGCCAGCAGCTTGGACAGGGGGAACACTGAAGCTTTCTTT. Translation gives CASSLDRGNTEAFF.

The chain carries TRBV18 and TRBJ2-7, with D possibly being TRBD2 (6 bases). Looked up from germline, CDR1 is KGHSH and CDR2 is LQKENI. V lost 1 base, J lost 3 bases, and 16 bases lay in between. This CDR3 region has 16 residues. CDR3 coding DNA: TGTGCCAGCTCACCACGGGTCTTCGGGAGAAGCTACGAGCAGTACTTC. Translation gives CASSPRVFGRSYEQYF. The whole variable domain, remainder taken from reference TRBV18 and TRBJ2-7, is NAGVMQNPRHLVRRRGQEARLRCSPMKGHSHVYWYRQLPEEGLKFMVYLQKENIIDESGMPKERFSAEFPKEGPSILRIQQVVRGDSAAYFCASSPRVFGRSYEQYFGPGTRLTVT.